This T cell receptor beta chain was documented in a study of shared clonotypes between healthy human individuals. Terminally differentiated effector memory CD45RA+ cells were excluded from the naive CD8 cells, which were CD45RO-negative and positively selected for CCR7. The CDR3 contains 15 residues. CDR1 and CDR2 from the germline V gene are SGDLS and YYNGEE. Trimming removed 0 bases from V and 6 bases from J, with 16 bases in between. Sequencing used immunoSEQ multiplex PCR; TCRdb keeps in-frame clones, though not all of them. The sample comprises some 2.1 million clones, about 93% of which are singletons, and more than 1.5% rests with the top ten.

The sequenced sample consisted of naive CD8+ T cells from PBMCs. The J gene is TRBJ2-7, the V gene TRBV9, with TRBD2 as a possible D gene (5 bases). The receptor was isolated from a young man in good health. Some clones in this sample may be carry-over from other donors' samples. The CDR3 sequence is CASSVGVSVAGEQYF. The CDR3 nucleotides read TGTGCCAGCAGCGTAGGAGTTAGCGTGGCGGGCGAGCAGTACTTC.